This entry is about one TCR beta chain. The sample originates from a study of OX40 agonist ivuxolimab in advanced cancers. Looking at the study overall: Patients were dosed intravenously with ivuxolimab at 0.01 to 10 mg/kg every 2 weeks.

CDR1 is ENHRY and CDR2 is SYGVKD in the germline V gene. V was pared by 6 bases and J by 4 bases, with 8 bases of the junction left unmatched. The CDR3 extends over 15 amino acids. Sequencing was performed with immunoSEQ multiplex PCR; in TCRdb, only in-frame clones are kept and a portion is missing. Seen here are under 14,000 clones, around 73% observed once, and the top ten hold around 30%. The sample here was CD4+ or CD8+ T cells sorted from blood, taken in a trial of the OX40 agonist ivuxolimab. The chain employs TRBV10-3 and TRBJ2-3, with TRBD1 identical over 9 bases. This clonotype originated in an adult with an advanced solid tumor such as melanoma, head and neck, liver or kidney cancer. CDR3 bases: TGTGCCATCAGCCGGACAGGGGATGCGTCAGATACGCAGTATTTT. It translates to CAISRTGDASDTQYF.